Listed below are T cell receptor beta chains from one sample, sequenced in a study of human T cells and chemical hapten exposure. TCRdb reprocessed the RACE reads with MiXCR, giving one entry per CDR3 protein. The table includes 75,000 to 95,000 distinct CDR3 sequences, 12% detected once. The sequencing used whole blood, collected in connection with sensitization to the hapten diphenylcyclopropenone (DPC). The receptors come from a woman aged 60-70 years with alopecia areata. Some clones in this sample may be carry-over from other donors' samples. Each CDR3 is given with its conserved first and last residue. A D gene is named only where the DNA matches it firmly. For some rows the clone size is stated as once, few or many, or as a class when expanded; others skip it.

v_gene	d_gene	abundance	j_gene	CDR3nt	CDR3aa
TRBV7-3	TRBD1	few	TRBJ2-3	TGTGCCAGCAGCTTAATCGGGACAGGTTCGACAGATACGCAGTATTTT	CASSLIGTGSTDTQYF
TRBV23-1	NA	NA	TRBJ2-2	TGCGCCAGCAGTCAATCCCAACAATTAAACACCGGGGAGCTGTTTTTT	CASSQSQQLNTGELFF
TRBV2	TRBD2	NA	TRBJ2-1	TGTGCCAGCACTAAGGAACTAGCGGGGGCTTGGGAGCAGTTCTTC	CASTKELAGAWEQFF
TRBV3-1	TRBD1	few	TRBJ1-6	TGTGCCAGCAGCCCTCCCGGGACAGGGCCTGCCTTTCTCCACTTT	CASSPPGTGPAFLHF
TRBV7-2	TRBD2	few	TRBJ2-7	TGTGCCAGCAGCATACCGGGACTAGGGTCCTACGAGCAGTACTTC	CASSIPGLGSYEQYF
TRBV3-1	NA	many	TRBJ2-1	TGTGCCAGCAGCCACCAGCGTCCGGACCGGGGCATCAAGAGGGGAAATGAGCAGTTCTTC	CASSHQRPDRGIKRGNEQFF
TRBV5-1	TRBD2	NA	TRBJ2-7	TGCGCCAGCAGCTGGGGACTAGCGGGGGGACGCTCCTACGAGCAGTACTTC	CASSWGLAGGRSYEQYF
TRBV4-2	TRBD2	NA	TRBJ2-3	TGTGCCAGCAGCCAGCCGGGGGGGCGGCTCACAGATACGCAGTATTTT	CASSQPGGRLTDTQYF
TRBV7-3	NA	many	TRBJ2-3	TGTGCCAGCAGCTCTAACACAGATACGCAGTATTTT	CASSSNTDTQYF
TRBV7-2	NA	NA	TRBJ1-6	TGTGCCAGCAGCTTAGTCAGGGTTCTATTCATATCACCCCTCCACTTT	CASSLVRVLFISPLHF
TRBV5-1	NA	few	TRBJ1-4	TGCGCCAGCAGCTTGGGTAGGGTGGATGAAAAACTGTTTTTT	CASSLGRVDEKLFF
TRBV7-6	NA	many	TRBJ2-5	TGTGCCAGCAGCCTAGGGGGGTCCCAAGAGACCCAGTACTTC	CASSLGGSQETQYF
TRBV13	NA	NA	TRBJ2-1	TGTGCCAGCAGCCGGACACGGAATGAGCAGTTCTTC	CASSRTRNEQFF
TRBV2	NA	many	TRBJ2-5	TGTGCCAGCAGGGGGTCGGAGACCCAGTACTTC	CASRGSETQYF
TRBV2	TRBD1	many	TRBJ1-5	TGTGCCAGCAGAACCCCTGGGACAGGGAATCAGCCCCAGCATTTT	CASRTPGTGNQPQHF
TRBV27	NA	NA	TRBJ1-5	TGTGCCAGCAGGGGACAAGCTCAGCCCCAGCATTTT	CASRGQAQPQHF
TRBV7-2	NA	few	TRBJ2-3	TGTGCCAGCAGCGGAAGGAGGGGGGATACGCAGTATTTT	CASSGRRGDTQYF
TRBV29-1	NA	many	TRBJ1-1	TGCAGCGCAGGGATCACTGAAGCTTTCTTT	CSAGITEAFF
TRBV4-2	TRBD2	few	TRBJ2-7	TGTGCCAGCAGCCAGATTGGGACTAGCGGGGGGAGCTCCTACGAGCAGTACTTC	CASSQIGTSGGSSYEQYF
TRBV5-4	TRBD2	NA	TRBJ2-7	TGTGCCAGCAGCCCGGGGACTAGCGGGACCTACGAGCAGTACTTC	CASSPGTSGTYEQYF
TRBV3-1	NA	many	TRBJ2-7	TGTGCCAGCAGCCCTGGCCATAATGAAGGATTCTACGAGCAGTACTTC	CASSPGHNEGFYEQYF
TRBV4-1	NA	NA	TRBJ2-2	TGCGCCAGCAGCCAGGAAACTAGTACCGGGGAGCTGTTTTTT	CASSQETSTGELFF
TRBV12-3/TRBV12-4	TRBD1	NA	TRBJ1-5	TGTGCCAGCAGTCCACAGGGGGTTCGGCAGCCCCAGCATTTT	CASSPQGVRQPQHF
TRBV7-2	TRBD2	NA	TRBJ2-2	TGTGCCAGCAGCTTGGGTACTGCGGGGGTGAACACCGGGGAGCTGTTTTTT	CASSLGTAGVNTGELFF
TRBV29-1	TRBD1	NA	TRBJ2-7	TGCAGCGTCAACCCTACCTACAGGGGGCGTCCGCCGCAGTACTTC	CSVNPTYRGRPPQYF
TRBV3-1	NA	few	TRBJ2-1	TGTGCCAGCAGCCAAGGGGTCACAGTAATCTACAATGAGCAGTTCTTC	CASSQGVTVIYNEQFF
TRBV13	NA	many	TRBJ1-5	TGTGCCAGCAGCTCGACACCTAATCAGCCCCAGCATTTT	CASSSTPNQPQHF
TRBV11-2	TRBD2	many	TRBJ2-3	TGTGCCAGCAGCCTGGGCGCGGGGGGTAGCACAGATACGCAGTATTTT	CASSLGAGGSTDTQYF
TRBV11-1	TRBD2	many	TRBJ2-1	TGTGCCAGCAGCTTGCGGAGCGGGGGCCGCCTCAATGAGCAGTTCTTC	CASSLRSGGRLNEQFF
TRBV10-3	NA	many	TRBJ2-3	TGTGCCATCAATGAAGTGCCGGGGGCAGATACGCAGTATTTT	CAINEVPGADTQYF
TRBV12-3/TRBV12-4	TRBD1	NA	TRBJ2-2	TGTGCCAGCAGCAACCAACCGACAGGGTACGGGGAGCTGTTTTTT	CASSNQPTGYGELFF
TRBV30	NA	many	TRBJ2-1	TGTGCCTGGAGTGCACCGCCTAGCACCCGACACAATGAGCAGTTCTTC	CAWSAPPSTRHNEQFF
TRBV7-9	NA	many	TRBJ2-1	TGTGCCAGCAGCTTCGACAGGACGACTCTAAGCTCCTACAATGAGCAGTTCTTC	CASSFDRTTLSSYNEQFF
TRBV4-1	NA	NA	TRBJ2-1	TGCGCCAGCAGCCCAACCAACAATGAGCAGTTCTTC	CASSPTNNEQFF
TRBV10-2	NA	few	TRBJ2-1	TGCGCCAGCAGGGAACAGGGTTACAATGAGCAGTTCTTC	CASREQGYNEQFF
TRBV7-2	NA	many	TRBJ2-6	TGTGCCAGCAGCCCCCGGACAGCTGGGGCCAACGTCCTGACTTTC	CASSPRTAGANVLTF
TRBV5-5	TRBD2	many	TRBJ2-1	TGTGCCAGCAGCTTAGCGGGGGGCGCCAATGAGCAGTTCTTC	CASSLAGGANEQFF
TRBV2	NA	many	TRBJ1-4	TGTGCCAGCTCTAATGAAAAACTGTTTTTT	CASSNEKLFF
TRBV7-9	TRBD1	many	TRBJ2-2	TGTGCCAGCAGACCTAGGGGGCGAGACACCGGGGAGCTGTTTTTT	CASRPRGRDTGELFF
TRBV2	NA	many	TRBJ2-5	TGTGCCAGCAGCCGGTTGGGTGGCCAAGAGACCCAGTACTTC	CASSRLGGQETQYF
TRBV12-3/TRBV12-4	TRBD1	NA	TRBJ1-6	TGTGCCAGCAGCAACAGACAGGGGTATAATTCACCCCTCCACTTT	CASSNRQGYNSPLHF
TRBV29-1	NA	many	TRBJ1-2	TGCAGCGTTGTTTCCCAGACAAGCAGCTATGGCTACACCTTC	CSVVSQTSSYGYTF
TRBV30	NA	many	TRBJ2-7	TGTGCCTGGACCCCGAAAGGTTACGAGCAGTACTTC	CAWTPKGYEQYF
TRBV3-1	NA	NA	TRBJ1-1	TGTGCCAGCAGCCATCATCCAGAGAACACTGAAGCTTTCTTT	CASSHHPENTEAFF
TRBV6-5	TRBD1	NA	TRBJ1-1	TGTGCCAGCAGTTACTCGCAGGGGGTAAGCACTGAAGCTTTCTTT	CASSYSQGVSTEAFF
TRBV27	TRBD1	many	TRBJ1-2	TGTGCCAGCAGTTCTAGCGGGACAGGGGTGGATGGCTACACCTTC	CASSSSGTGVDGYTF
TRBV20-1	TRBD1	many	TRBJ1-1	TGCAGTGCTAGAGAGCAAGGACAGGCCATGAACACTGAAGCTTTCTTT	CSAREQGQAMNTEAFF
TRBV5-1	TRBD1	many	TRBJ2-1	TGCGCCAGCAGCTATGGACAGGGCAATGAGCAGTTCTTC	CASSYGQGNEQFF
TRBV20-1	TRBD1	many	TRBJ1-1	TGCAGTGCAAAGACAGGGGCCACTGAAGCTTTCTTT	CSAKTGATEAFF
TRBV6-1	NA	few	TRBJ1-1	TGTGCCAGCAGTGAAGCGTATTTCGCGTTGAACACTGAAGCTTTCTTT	CASSEAYFALNTEAFF
TRBV11-2	NA	few	TRBJ1-2	TGTGCCAGCAGCTTACAGTTGGGACCGGGGTATGGCTACACCTTC	CASSLQLGPGYGYTF
TRBV10-2	NA	few	TRBJ1-2	TGCGCCAGCAGTGAAATCGACGGCGGCTACACCTTC	CASSEIDGGYTF
TRBV14	NA	many	TRBJ1-1	TGTGCCAGCAGCTTGGGCCCCCGTGCTTTCTTT	CASSLGPRAFF
TRBV3-1	TRBD2	many	TRBJ2-7	TGTGCCAGCAGCCCCCTGAGCGGGGGCCCTACCTACGAGCAGTACTTC	CASSPLSGGPTYEQYF
TRBV11-2	NA	many	TRBJ1-5	TGTGCCAGCAGTTTCCGTGGCAATCAGCCCCAGCATTTT	CASSFRGNQPQHF